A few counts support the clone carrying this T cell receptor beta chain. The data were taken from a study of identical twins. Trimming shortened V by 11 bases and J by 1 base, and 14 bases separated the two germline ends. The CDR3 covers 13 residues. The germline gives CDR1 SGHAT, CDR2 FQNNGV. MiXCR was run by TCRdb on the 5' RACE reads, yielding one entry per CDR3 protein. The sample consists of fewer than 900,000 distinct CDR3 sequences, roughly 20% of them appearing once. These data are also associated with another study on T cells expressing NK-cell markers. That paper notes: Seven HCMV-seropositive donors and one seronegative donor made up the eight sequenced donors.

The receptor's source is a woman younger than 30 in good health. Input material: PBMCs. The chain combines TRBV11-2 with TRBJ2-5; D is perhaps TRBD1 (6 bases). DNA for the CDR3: TGTGCCGGGGGCCGCGCAGCCCAAGAGACCCAGTACTTC. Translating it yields CAGGRAAQETQYF.